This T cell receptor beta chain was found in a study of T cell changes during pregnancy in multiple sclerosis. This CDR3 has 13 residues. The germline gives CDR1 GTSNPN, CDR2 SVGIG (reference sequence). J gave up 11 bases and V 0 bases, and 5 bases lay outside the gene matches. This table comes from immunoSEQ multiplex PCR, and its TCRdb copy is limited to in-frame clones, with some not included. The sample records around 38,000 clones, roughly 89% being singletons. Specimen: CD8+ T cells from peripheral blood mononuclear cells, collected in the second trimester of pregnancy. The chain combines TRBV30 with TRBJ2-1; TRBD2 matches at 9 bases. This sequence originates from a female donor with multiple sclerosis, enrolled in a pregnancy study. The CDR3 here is CAWSVQASGKQFF. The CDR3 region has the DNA TGTGCCTGGAGTGTACAAGCTAGCGGGAAGCAGTTCTTC.